This is a list of T cell receptor beta chains from one sample in a study of T cells after yellow fever vaccination. One entry per CDR3 protein, called by TCRdb with MiXCR from the 5' RACE reads. Altogether 300,000 to 400,000 distinct CDR3 sequences are present, around 13% being singletons, with the ten largest covering 3% to 4%. This specimen was CD4+ T cells sorted from PBMCs, taken 15 days after the yellow fever booster vaccination. Receptors originate from a man between 18 and 29 years old who received the YFV17D yellow fever vaccine. Both conserved end residues are part of each CDR3. D genes are given only for firm matches. Clone sizes are given selectively: once, few, many, or a class where the clone is expanded.

TRBV10-3	TRBD2	.	TRBJ2-1	CAISPPSGGDVYNEQFF	TGTGCCATCAGTCCCCCTAGCGGGGGGGACGTATACAATGAGCAGTTCTTC
TRBV20-1	.	.	TRBJ1-4	CSARDPAGNEKLFF	TGCAGTGCTAGAGATCCGGCAGGGAATGAAAAACTGTTTTTT
TRBV6-5	.	few	TRBJ1-3	CASSYFNTIYF	TGTGCCAGCAGTTACTTTAACACCATATATTTT
TRBV3-1	.	.	TRBJ1-3	CASSQQTGSGNTIYF	TGTGCCAGCAGTCAACAGACAGGTTCCGGAAACACCATATATTTT
TRBV28	.	few	TRBJ1-1	CASSLSLGGTEAFF	TGTGCCAGCAGTTTAAGTTTAGGGGGCACTGAAGCTTTCTTT
TRBV29-1	.	many	TRBJ2-1	CSMAENDEQFF	TGCAGCATGGCCGAGAACGATGAGCAGTTCTTC
TRBV7-9	TRBD2	many	TRBJ2-1	CASSLALAGSYNEQFF	TGTGCCAGCAGCTTAGCACTAGCGGGTTCCTACAATGAGCAGTTCTTC
TRBV7-6	.	few	TRBJ2-7	CASSLVEGEGYEQYF	TGTGCCAGCAGCTTAGTCGAGGGGGAGGGCTACGAGCAGTACTTC
TRBV7-2	.	.	TRBJ2-2	CASSFVETGELFF	TGTGCCAGCAGCTTTGTGGAAACCGGGGAGCTGTTTTTT
TRBV4-3	.	.	TRBJ1-4	CASSQGPNEKLFF	TGCGCCAGCAGCCAAGGGCCAAATGAAAAACTGTTTTTT
TRBV7-9	.	.	TRBJ1-5	CASSLWNQPQHF	TGTGCCAGCAGCTTGTGGAATCAGCCCCAGCATTTT
TRBV6-2/TRBV6-3	.	few	TRBJ1-1	CASSYRGGGNTEAFF	TGTGCCAGCAGTTACCGGGGAGGGGGGAACACTGAAGCTTTCTTT
TRBV5-1	TRBD2	.	TRBJ2-3	CASSLAYSGGATDTQYF	TGCGCCAGCAGCTTGGCCTATAGCGGGGGGGCCACAGATACGCAGTATTTT
TRBV25-1	TRBD1	.	TRBJ1-1	CASRRQGPNTEAFF	TGTGCCAGCCGCAGACAGGGGCCGAACACTGAAGCTTTCTTT
TRBV5-1	TRBD2	few	TRBJ2-1	CASSLEGSGGYNEQFF	TGCGCCAGCAGCTTGGAGGGTAGCGGGGGATACAATGAGCAGTTCTTC
TRBV27	.	many	TRBJ1-2	CASSLKGDYGYTF	TGTGCCAGCAGTTTAAAGGGGGACTATGGCTACACCTTC
TRBV7-9	.	medium-sized	TRBJ2-1	CASSLVASNHNEQFF	TGTGCCAGCAGCTTAGTGGCTAGCAACCACAATGAGCAGTTCTTC
TRBV6-2/TRBV6-3	TRBD1	few	TRBJ1-1	CASTQTGGAFF	TGTGCCAGCACCCAAACAGGGGGAGCTTTCTTT
TRBV28	.	few	TRBJ1-5	CASSESGRDNQPQHF	TGTGCCAGCAGTGAGTCGGGCAGGGACAATCAGCCCCAGCATTTT
TRBV4-3	.	.	TRBJ2-5	CASSQEYSQETQYF	TGCGCCAGCAGCCAAGAATACAGTCAAGAGACCCAGTACTTC
TRBV2	TRBD1	.	TRBJ2-5	CASYRDRGQETQYF	TGTGCCAGCTACCGGGACAGGGGGCAAGAGACCCAGTACTTC
TRBV6-5	.	few	TRBJ1-2	CASSFTGFYGYTF	TGTGCCAGCAGTTTTACAGGTTTTTATGGCTACACCTTC
TRBV6-2/TRBV6-3	.	.	TRBJ2-7	CASSPPGNYEQYF	TGTGCCAGCAGTCCCCCCGGTAATTACGAGCAGTACTTC
TRBV7-2	.	few	TRBJ1-3	CASSQYGQGDTIYF	TGTGCCAGCAGCCAATACGGGCAGGGCGACACCATATATTTT
TRBV11-2	TRBD2	few	TRBJ2-3	CASSFDERGGKYF	TGTGCCAGCAGCTTCGACGAGCGGGGGGGCAAGTATTTT
TRBV6-1	.	.	TRBJ1-1	CASRRQANTEAFF	TGTGCCAGCAGAAGACAGGCGAACACTGAAGCTTTCTTT
TRBV4-1	.	many	TRBJ2-2	CASSQEVGKGTGELFF	TGCGCCAGCAGCCAAGAGGTGGGGAAGGGCACCGGGGAGCTGTTTTTT
TRBV7-2	.	few	TRBJ1-2	CASSFPSGFYGYTF	TGTGCCAGCAGCTTTCCTTCGGGTTTCTATGGCTACACCTTC
TRBV5-1	TRBD2	few	TRBJ2-5	CASRPNSGGAIILGQETQYF	TGCGCCAGCAGGCCCAATAGCGGGGGGGCGATTATACTGGGCCAAGAGACCCAGTACTTC
TRBV3-1	TRBD2	many	TRBJ2-5	CASSQAGLAMETQYF	TGTGCCAGCAGCCAAGCCGGACTAGCGATGGAGACCCAGTACTTC
TRBV27	TRBD1	.	TRBJ1-1	CASSLSPTGGGSTEAFF	TGTGCCAGCAGTTTATCCCCGACAGGGGGCGGAAGCACTGAAGCTTTCTTT
TRBV12-3/TRBV12-4	.	.	TRBJ1-1	CASSFQDDTEAFF	TGTGCCAGCAGTTTCCAAGATGACACTGAAGCTTTCTTT
TRBV12-3/TRBV12-4	.	few	TRBJ2-2	CASSEQSNTGELFF	TGTGCCAGCAGTGAGCAGTCGAACACCGGGGAGCTGTTTTTT
TRBV11-2	.	few	TRBJ2-1	CASRGLSGGRSYNEQFF	TGTGCCAGCAGGGGACTCAGTGGCGGTAGGTCCTACAATGAGCAGTTCTTC
TRBV7-2	.	few	TRBJ1-1	CASSLSGGTLNTEAFF	TGTGCCAGCAGCTTGTCCGGGGGCACTTTGAACACTGAAGCTTTCTTT
TRBV6-2/TRBV6-3	.	.	TRBJ1-2	CASGPWGYTF	TGTGCCAGCGGGCCCTGGGGCTACACCTTC
TRBV5-1	TRBD1	few	TRBJ1-5	CASSPGTGEVSQHF	TGCGCCAGCAGCCCCGGGACAGGGGAGGTCTCCCAGCATTTT
TRBV7-8	TRBD2	.	TRBJ2-5	CASSRPGTSRETQYF	TGTGCCAGCAGCCGCCCCGGGACTAGCAGAGAGACCCAGTACTTC
TRBV3-2	.	once	TRBJ2-3	CASSSGGVSTDTQYF	TGTGCCAGCAGCTCAGGAGGAGTTAGCACAGATACGCAGTATTTT
TRBV12-3/TRBV12-4	TRBD2	few	TRBJ2-7	CASSLRPGTSAREQYF	TGTGCCAGCAGTTTAAGACCCGGGACTAGCGCGAGGGAGCAGTACTTC
TRBV3-1	.	many	TRBJ2-7	CASSQNPAGLEYF	TGTGCCAGCAGCCAGAACCCAGCGGGTCTCGAGTACTTC
TRBV20-1	TRBD1	.	TRBJ2-3	CSALGQASTDTQYF	TGCAGTGCTCTTGGACAGGCTAGCACAGATACGCAGTATTTT